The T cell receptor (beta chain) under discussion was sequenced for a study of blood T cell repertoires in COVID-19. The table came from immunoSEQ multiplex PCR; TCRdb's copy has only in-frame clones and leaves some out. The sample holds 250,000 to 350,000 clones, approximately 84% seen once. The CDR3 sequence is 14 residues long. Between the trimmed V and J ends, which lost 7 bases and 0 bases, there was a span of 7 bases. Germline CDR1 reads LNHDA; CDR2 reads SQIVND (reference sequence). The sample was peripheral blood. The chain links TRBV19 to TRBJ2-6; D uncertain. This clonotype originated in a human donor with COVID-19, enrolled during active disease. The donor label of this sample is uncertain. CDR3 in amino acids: CASKRGSGANVLTF. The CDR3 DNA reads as TGTGCCAGTAAGAGAGGCTCTGGGGCCAACGTCCTGACTTTC.